Shown below are 7 T cell receptor beta chains from a single sample sequenced in a study of cytomegalovirus exposure and HLA in healthy donors. The assay was immunoSEQ multiplex PCR, and TCRdb's table has in-frame clones only and misses some. The profile shows some 86,000 clones, 90% to 95% of them singletons. What was sequenced was PBMCs. These receptors all stem from a woman in her twenties or thirties in good health and CMV-seronegative.

This clone occurred once. The V call is TRBV30, the J call TRBJ2-7, with D possibly being TRBD1 (5 bases). The V end was cut by 3 bases, the J end by 3 bases, with 12 bases between. The CDR3 has 13 residues. The germline gives CDR1 GTSNPN, CDR2 SVGIG (reference sequence). The CDR3 here is CAWSRDFIYEQYF. The CDR3 nucleotides read TGTGCCTGGAGCAGGGATTTTATCTACGAGCAGTACTTC. The full variable domain, in which reference TRBV30 and TRBJ2-7 provide the parts outside the CDR3, is SQTIHQWPATLVQPVGSPLSLECTVEGTSNPNLYWYRQAAGRGLQLLFYSVGIGQISSEVPQNLSASRPQDRQFILSSKKLLLSDSGFYLCAWSRDFIYEQYFGPGTRLTVT.

The genes are TRBV5-6 and TRBJ2-7; TRBD1 is a possible D gene (6 bases). The germline V gene has CDR1 SGHDT and CDR2 YYEEEE. V was shortened by 2 bases and J by 1 base, with 10 bases between the two germline ends. This CDR3 comprises 14 residues. The CDR3 reads CASSLLTGSYEQYF. DNA of the CDR3: TGTGCCAGCAGCTTATTGACAGGATCCTACGAGCAGTACTTC.

The gene calls are TRBV11-2 and TRBJ2-7; unclear D gene. Germline V gene lookup returns CDR1 SGHAT and CDR2 FQNNGV. This CDR3 has 15 residues. Between the trimmed V and J ends, which lost 1 base and 3 bases, there was a span of 13 bases. As DNA, the CDR3 is TGTGCCAGCAGCTTAGTTGTCGGGTCCGACTACGAGCAGTACTTC. This gives the protein CASSLVVGSDYEQYF.

V usage is TRBV5-1 and J usage is TRBJ2-1, with 9 positions matching TRBD2. Unmatched junction bases numbered 6, after V lost 4 bases and J lost 4 bases. Germline V gene sequence: CDR1 SGHRS, CDR2 YFSETQ. The CDR3 runs 15 residues. In DNA form, the CDR3 reads TGCGCCAGCAGCATGACTAGCGGAATATACAATGAGCAGTTCTTC. It is translated as CASSMTSGIYNEQFF.

J is TRBJ1-1 and V is TRBV5-1; 9 bases map to TRBD1. Germline V gene data show CDR1 as SGHRS and CDR2 as YFSETQ. This CDR3 is 16 amino acids long. V gave up 3 bases and J gave up 0 bases; unmatched junction bases: 6. The CDR3 DNA is TGCGCCAGCAGCTCGGGACAGGGAAAAATGAACACTGAAGCTTTCTTT. This translates into CASSSGQGKMNTEAFF.

About this clone: An end of the junction does not agree with germline; a read error may underlie this. This rearrangement joins TRBV2 to TRBJ1-2; 9 nucleotides match TRBD1. The CDR3 sequence is 15 residues long. CDR1 is SNHLY, CDR2 FYNNEI, per germline. DNA for the CDR3: TGTGCCAGCAGCGAAGGGGACAGGGCGGTCAGGGGCTACACCTTC. Protein product: CASSEGDRAVRGYTF.

The chain is built from TRBV5-1 and TRBJ2-7; TRBD2 might be the D (7 bases). The CDR3 is 14 amino acids. With 4 bases removed from V and 2 bases from J, the gap between germline ends came to 13 bases. CDR1 and CDR2 from the germline V gene are SGHRS and YFSETQ. CDR3 sequence reads: CASSGSGGPYEQYF. The CDR3 nucleotides are TGCGCCAGCAGCGGGTCGGGGGGCCCCTACGAGCAGTACTTC. The full variable domain, rest sourced from reference TRBV5-1 and TRBJ2-7, is KAGVTQTPRYLIKTRGQQVTLSCSPISGHRSVSWYQQTPGQGLQFLFEYFSETQRNKGNFPGRFSGRQFSNSRSEMNVSTLELGDSALYLCASSGSGGPYEQYFGPGTRLTVT.